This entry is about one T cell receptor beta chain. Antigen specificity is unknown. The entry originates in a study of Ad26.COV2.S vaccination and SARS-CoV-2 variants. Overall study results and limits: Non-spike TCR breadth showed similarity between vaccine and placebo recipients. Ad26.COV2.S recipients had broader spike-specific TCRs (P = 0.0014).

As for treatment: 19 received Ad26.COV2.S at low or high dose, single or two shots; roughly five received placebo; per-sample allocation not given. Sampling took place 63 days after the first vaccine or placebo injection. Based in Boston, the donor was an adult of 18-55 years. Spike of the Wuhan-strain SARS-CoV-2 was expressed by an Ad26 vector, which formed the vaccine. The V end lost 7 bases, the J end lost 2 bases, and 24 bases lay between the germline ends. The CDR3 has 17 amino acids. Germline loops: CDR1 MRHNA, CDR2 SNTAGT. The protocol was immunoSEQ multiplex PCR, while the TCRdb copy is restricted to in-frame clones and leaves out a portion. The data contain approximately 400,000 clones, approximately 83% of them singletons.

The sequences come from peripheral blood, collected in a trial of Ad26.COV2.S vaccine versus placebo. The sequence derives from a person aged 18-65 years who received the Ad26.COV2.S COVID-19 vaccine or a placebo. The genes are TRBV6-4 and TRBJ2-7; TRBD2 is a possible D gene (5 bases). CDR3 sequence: CASTLLGATHPAYEQYF. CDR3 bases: TGTGCCAGCACCCTACTAGGAGCCACTCACCCGGCCTACGAGCAGTACTTC.